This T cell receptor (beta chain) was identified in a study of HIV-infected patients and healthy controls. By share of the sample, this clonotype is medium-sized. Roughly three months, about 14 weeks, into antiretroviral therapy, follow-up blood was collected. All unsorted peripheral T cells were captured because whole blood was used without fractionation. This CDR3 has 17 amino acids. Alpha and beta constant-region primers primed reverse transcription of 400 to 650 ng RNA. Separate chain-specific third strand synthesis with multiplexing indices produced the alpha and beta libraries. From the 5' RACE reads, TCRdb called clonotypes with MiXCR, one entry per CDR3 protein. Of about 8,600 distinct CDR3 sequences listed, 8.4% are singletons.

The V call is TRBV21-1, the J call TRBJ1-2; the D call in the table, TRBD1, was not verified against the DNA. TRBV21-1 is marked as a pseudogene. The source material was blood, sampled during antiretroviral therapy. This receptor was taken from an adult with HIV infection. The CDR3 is CASRKNCGAGNNYGYTF. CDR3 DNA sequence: TGTGCCAGCAGAAAAAACTGTGGAGCAGGGAATAACTATGGCTACACCTTC.